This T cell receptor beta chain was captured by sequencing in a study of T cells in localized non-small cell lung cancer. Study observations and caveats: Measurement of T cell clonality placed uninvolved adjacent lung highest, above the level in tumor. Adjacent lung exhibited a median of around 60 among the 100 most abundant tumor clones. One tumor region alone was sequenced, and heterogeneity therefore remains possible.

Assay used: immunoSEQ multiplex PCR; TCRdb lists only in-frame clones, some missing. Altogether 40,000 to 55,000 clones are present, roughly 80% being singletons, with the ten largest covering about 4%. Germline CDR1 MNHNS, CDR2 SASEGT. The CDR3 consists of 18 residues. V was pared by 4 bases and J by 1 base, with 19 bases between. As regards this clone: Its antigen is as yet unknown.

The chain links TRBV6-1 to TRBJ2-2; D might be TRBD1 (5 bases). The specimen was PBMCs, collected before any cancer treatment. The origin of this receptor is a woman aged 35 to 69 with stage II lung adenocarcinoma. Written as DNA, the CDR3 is TGTGCCAGCAGTGTCTCCTTTCTGGGGCTAATGAACACCGGGGAGCTGTTTTTT. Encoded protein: CASSVSFLGLMNTGELFF.